The 9 T cell receptor beta chains given below trace back to one sample, sequenced in a study of T cells in Graves' hyperthyroidism and ophthalmopathy. Amplification of TCR beta CDR3 regions was performed using RNA transcripts as template. Initially, a first-round RT-PCR of the TCR CDR3 employed the HTBI primer set. MiXCR, run by TCRdb on the multiplex PCR reads, gives a single entry per CDR3 protein. The table includes around 350,000 distinct CDR3 sequences, less than 20% detected once. Sequencing used blood. The receptors shown here come from a woman younger than 35 with Graves' hyperthyroidism that later progressed to Graves' ophthalmopathy.

This clonotype was seen more than once but under ten times. The chain is built from TRBV9 and TRBJ2-4; 8 bases map to TRBD1. The germline V gene encodes CDR1 SGDLS and CDR2 YYNGEE. The ends lost 3 bases at V and 9 bases at J; junction bases unmatched: 11. This CDR3 region has 15 residues. This CDR3 reads CASSASPGGYGIQYF. CDR3 bases: TGTGCCAGCAGCGCCTCCCCAGGGGGCTACGGCATTCAGTACTTC.

In this sample, this clonotype turned up a few times. The chain is built from TRBV9 and TRBJ1-1; D uncertain. V lost 0 bases to trimming and J lost 1 base, with 7 bases between them. The length of the CDR3 is 14 residues. The germline CDR1 and CDR2 sequences are SGDLS and YYNGEE. CDR3 coding DNA: TGTGCCAGCAGCGTAGGTTTGGGGAACACTGAAGCTTTCTTT. Amino acid sequence: CASSVGLGNTEAFF.

This clonotype was seen many times. For the CDR3, the DNA is TGTGCCAGCAGTCTGACAAGAGAGCAGCCCCAGCATTTT. This translates into CASSLTREQPQHF. The J gene is TRBJ1-5, the V gene TRBV28; D is undetermined. Germline V lookup: CDR1 MDHEN, CDR2 SYDVKM. With 5 bases removed from V and 7 bases from J, the gap between germline ends came to 12 bases. This CDR3 spans 13 amino acids.

This chain joins TRBV28 and TRBJ2-1; D may be TRBD1 or TRBD2 (6 bases each). The germline V gene encodes CDR1 MDHEN and CDR2 SYDVKM. Trimming took 10 bases from V and 9 from J, leaving 13 bases between them. This CDR3 is built from 11 residues. In DNA, the CDR3 is TGTGCCACCAAGGGGGGAGGTGAGCAGTTCTTC. Translation: CATKGGGEQFF. The full variable domain, with the rest looked up from reference TRBV28 and TRBJ2-1, is DVKVTQSSRYLVKRTGEKVFLECVQDMDHENMFWYRQDPGLGLRLIYFSYDVKMKEKGDIPEGYSVSREKKERFSLILESASTNQTSMYLCATKGGGEQFFGPGTRLTVL.

This sequence joins TRBV6-1 and TRBJ1-2; D is undetermined. Germline V lookup: CDR1 MNHNS, CDR2 SASEGT. Trimming pared 2 bases from V and 1 base from J, leaving 5 bases between. The CDR3 loop spans 13 amino acids. For the CDR3, the DNA is TGTGCCAGCAGTGAAACAAGTAACTATGGCTACACCTTC. Translating gives CASSETSNYGYTF.

The gene calls are TRBV5-6 and TRBJ2-5; D may match TRBD1 or TRBD2 (6 bases each). The CDR3 is made up of 15 amino acids. V was pared by 10 bases and J by 5 bases, with 24 bases between. CDR1 and CDR2 (germline): SGHDT, YYEEEE. The CDR3 DNA reads TGTGCCTGGAGTGCTCCGACGGGGGCCGGGGAGACCCAGTACTTC. Residues: CAWSAPTGAGETQYF.

J is TRBJ2-5 and V is TRBV4-2; 11 nucleotides align to TRBD2. The germline V gene has CDR1 LGHNA and CDR2 YNFKEQ. V lost 4 bases to trimming and J lost 9 bases; unmatched junction nucleotides: 10. This CDR3 has 15 residues. In nucleotides, the CDR3 is TGTGCCAGCAGCCGACTACTAGCGGGAGATGGGGCCCAGTACTTC. This encodes CASSRLLAGDGAQYF.

This clonotype showed up many times. The chain has TRBV20-1 and TRBJ1-1, with 7 bases that match TRBD1. Germline V gene lookup returns CDR1 DFQATT and CDR2 SNEGSKA (reference sequence). The CDR3 sequence is 15 residues long. Trimming removed 4 bases from V and 2 bases from J; junction bases left unmatched: 10. The CDR3 is CSATRGGTVNTEAFF. As DNA, the CDR3 is TGCAGTGCTACCCGGGGGGGGACAGTAAACACTGAAGCTTTCTTT.

This clonotype was seen many times. The rearrangement links TRBV7-9 to TRBJ2-7; 14 bases are a match to TRBD2. The CDR3 length is 19 residues. J lost 2 bases, V lost 1 base, and 10 bases had no gene match. The germline V gene has CDR1 SEHNR and CDR2 FQNEAQ (reference sequence). CDR3 bases: TGTGCCAGCAGCTTAGGGACCGGGACTAGCGGGAGCAACCCCTACGAGCAGTACTTC. Translation: CASSLGTGTSGSNPYEQYF.